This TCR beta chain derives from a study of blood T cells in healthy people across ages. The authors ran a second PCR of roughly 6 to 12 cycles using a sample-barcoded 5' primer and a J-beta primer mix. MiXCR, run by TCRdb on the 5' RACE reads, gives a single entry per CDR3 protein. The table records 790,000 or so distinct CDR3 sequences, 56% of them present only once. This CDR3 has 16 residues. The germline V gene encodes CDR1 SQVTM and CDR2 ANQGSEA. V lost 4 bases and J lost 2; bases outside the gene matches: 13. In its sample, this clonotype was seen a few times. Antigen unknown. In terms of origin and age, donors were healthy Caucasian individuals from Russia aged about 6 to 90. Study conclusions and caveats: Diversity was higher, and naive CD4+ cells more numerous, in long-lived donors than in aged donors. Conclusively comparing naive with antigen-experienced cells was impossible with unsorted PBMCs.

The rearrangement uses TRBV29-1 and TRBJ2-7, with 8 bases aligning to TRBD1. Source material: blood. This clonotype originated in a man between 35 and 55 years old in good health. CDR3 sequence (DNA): TGCAGCGTTGTTCCCCCCGGGACAGGCGTGACCTACGAGCAGTACTTC. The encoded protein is CSVVPPGTGVTYEQYF.